This T cell receptor beta chain originates from a study of technical replicates of blood from a handful of donors (dated by TCRdb to about 2017). Library preparation was by the immunoSEQ multiplex PCR assay. The immuneACCESS repertoire file appears here via TCRdb, limited to in-frame rearrangements. These files lack a portion of the clones; in checked studies, under half of the deficit traces to unresolved V genes, and the cause of the others is not known. This sample holds tens of thousands of clones; approximately 91% were observed only once. The ten biggest clones cover 4.7% of the sample. The germline V gene gives CDR1 as LGHNT and CDR2 as FRNRAP. The V end gives up 7 bases and the J end 7 bases, leaving 26 bases in the junction not matched to a gene. The CDR3 sequence holds 20 residues, the cysteine and phenylalanine included. Solely the CDR3 DNA is kept, with 60 bases framed from the first base.

Comments on this clone: It lacks a known antigen. Per-base qualities were not stored, and no clone one base away is much larger.

The material sequenced was PBMCs. Recombination joined TRBV12-5 with TRBJ2-2, with TRBD2 matching 8 junction bases. This TCR was sampled from a human donor in good health. Some clones in this sample may be carry-over from other donors' samples. In nucleotides, the sequence is TGTGCTAGTGCCCTCCCCCTGGGACTAGATGAGATAAAAAGCAACGGGGAGCTGTTTTTT. The resulting protein is CASALPLGLDEIKSNGELFF. With all but the CDR3 taken from the reference TRBV12-5 and TRBJ2-2 genes, the full variable domain is: DARVTQTPRHKVTEMGQEVTMRCQPILGHNTVFWYRQTMMQGLELLAYFRNRAPLDDSGMPKDRFSAEMPDATLATLKIQPSEPRDSAVYFCASALPLGLDEIKSNGELFFGEGSRLTVL.